A single sample is the source of the 3 T cell receptor beta chains below, sequenced in a study of T cell responses to AZD1222 COVID-19 vaccine. Assay used: immunoSEQ multiplex PCR; TCRdb lists only in-frame clones, some missing. The sample has approximately 180,000 clones, about 92% seen once. The material sequenced was peripheral blood, taken on day 0 of AZD1222 vaccination. The receptors shown here come from an adult in good health.

The chain is built from TRBV30 and TRBJ1-2; 8 nucleotides match TRBD1. The germline V gene has CDR1 GTSNPN and CDR2 SVGIG (reference sequence). This CDR3 contains 15 residues. V lost 0 bases, J lost 8 bases, and 11 bases stayed unmatched. In DNA, the CDR3 is TGTGCCTGGAGTGTACGGGACAGGAGTTCGAAAGGCTACACCTTC. Translation gives CAWSVRDRSSKGYTF.

V gene TRBV7-9 combines with J gene TRBJ1-2; no clear D gene. The germline gives CDR1 SEHNR, CDR2 FQNEAQ (reference sequence). Trimming took off 3 bases at V and 4 bases at J, with 9 bases between the two ends. The CDR3 runs to 13 residues. In nucleotides, the CDR3 is TGTGCCAGCAGCTTCGCACAGCTCTATGGCTACACCTTC. As protein: CASSFAQLYGYTF.

The chain is built from TRBV6-5 and TRBJ1-2; D gene ambiguous. Looked up from germline, CDR1 is MNHEY and CDR2 is SVGAGI. The CDR3 totals 12 residues. Trimming removed 7 bases at V and 6 bases at J, with 12 bases between. Here the CDR3 reads CASTVAVDGYTF. The CDR3 region has the DNA TGTGCCAGCACTGTCGCGGTGGATGGCTACACCTTC.